The clone carrying this T cell receptor (beta chain) was found many times. Antigen unknown. The data originate from a study of metastatic and nonmetastatic thyroid tumors. On the study more broadly: Repertoires from blood and tumor or nodule tissue of malignant and benign thyroid patients were compared.

In the source study's methods: Researchers built a distant-metastasis classifier for papillary thyroid cancer that drew on CDR3 differences across clinicopathological groups. TCRdb called clones again from the PCR reads with MiXCR. TCRdb, rather than the study authors, made the V and J calls. The data contain fewer than 40,000 clones, 15% to 20% of them seen just once; the ten biggest clones take up approximately 13%. Germline V gives CDR1 SGHNT, CDR2 YENEEA. The CDR3 is 15 residues long. V dropped 5 bases and J dropped 4; count of bases not matched to a gene: 3. Study-wide points: In blood and tumor, TCR beta diversity was reportedly significantly higher in malignant thyroid tumors than in benign nodules.

Every patient underwent thyroid surgery untreated. Sequences were obtained from tumor tissue. This TCR was recovered from a female donor with papillary thyroid cancer or a benign thyroid nodule (not recorded which). Some clones in this sample may be carry-over from other donors' samples. The chain joins TRBV11-3 to TRBJ2-1, with 12 bases fitting TRBD2. DNA for the CDR3: TGTGCCAGCAGCCCCGGGACTAGCGGGTACAATGAGCAGTTCTTC. Its translation is CASSPGTSGYNEQFF. Combining the CDR3 with reference TRBV11-3 and TRBJ2-1 gives the whole variable domain EAGVVQSPRYKIIEKKQPVAFWCNPISGHNTLYWYLQNLGQGPELLIRYENEEAVDDSQLPKDRFSAERLKGVDSTLKIQPAELGDSAVYLCASSPGTSGYNEQFFGPGTRLTVL.